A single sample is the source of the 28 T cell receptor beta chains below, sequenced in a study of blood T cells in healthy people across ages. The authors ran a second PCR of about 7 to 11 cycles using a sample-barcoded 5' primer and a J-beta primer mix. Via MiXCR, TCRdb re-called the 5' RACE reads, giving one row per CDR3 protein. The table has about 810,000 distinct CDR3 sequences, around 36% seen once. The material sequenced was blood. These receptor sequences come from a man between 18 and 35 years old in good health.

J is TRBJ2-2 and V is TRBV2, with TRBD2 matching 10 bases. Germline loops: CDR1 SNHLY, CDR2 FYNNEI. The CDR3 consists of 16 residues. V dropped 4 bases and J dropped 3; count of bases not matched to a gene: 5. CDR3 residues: CASSVAGGSDTGELFF. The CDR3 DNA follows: TGTGCCAGCAGTGTAGCGGGGGGCTCGGACACCGGGGAGCTGTTTTTT.

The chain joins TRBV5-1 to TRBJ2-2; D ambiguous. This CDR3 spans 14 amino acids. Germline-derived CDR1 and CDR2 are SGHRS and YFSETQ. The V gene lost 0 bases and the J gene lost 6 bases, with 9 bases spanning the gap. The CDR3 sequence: CASSLEVPPGELFF. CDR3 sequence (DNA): TGCGCCAGCAGCTTGGAGGTCCCCCCCGGGGAGCTGTTTTTT.

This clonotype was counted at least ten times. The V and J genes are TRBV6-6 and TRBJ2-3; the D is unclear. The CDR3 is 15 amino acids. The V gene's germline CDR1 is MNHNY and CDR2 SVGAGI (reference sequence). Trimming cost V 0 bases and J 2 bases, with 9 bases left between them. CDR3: CASSYSSAVTDTQYF. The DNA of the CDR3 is TGTGCCAGCAGTTACTCGAGTGCAGTCACAGATACGCAGTATTTT.

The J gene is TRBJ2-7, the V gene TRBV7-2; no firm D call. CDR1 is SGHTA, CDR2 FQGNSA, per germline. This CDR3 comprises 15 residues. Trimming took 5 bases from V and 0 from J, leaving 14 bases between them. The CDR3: CASSQWYGGSYEQYF. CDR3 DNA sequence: TGTGCCAGCAGCCAGTGGTACGGTGGCTCCTACGAGCAGTACTTC. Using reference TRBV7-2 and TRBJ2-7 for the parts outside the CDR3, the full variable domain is GAGVSQSPSNKVTEKGKDVELRCDPISGHTALYWYRQSLGQGLEFLIYFQGNSAPDKSGLPSDRFSAERTGGSVSTLTIQRTQQEDSAVYLCASSQWYGGSYEQYFGPGTRLTVT.

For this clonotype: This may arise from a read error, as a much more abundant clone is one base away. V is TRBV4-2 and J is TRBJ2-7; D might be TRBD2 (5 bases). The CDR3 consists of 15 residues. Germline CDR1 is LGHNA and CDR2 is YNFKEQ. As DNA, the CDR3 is TGTGCCAGCAGCCGCCCCGGACTTAGAGCCTACGGGCAGTACTTC. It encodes CASSRPGLRAYGQYF.

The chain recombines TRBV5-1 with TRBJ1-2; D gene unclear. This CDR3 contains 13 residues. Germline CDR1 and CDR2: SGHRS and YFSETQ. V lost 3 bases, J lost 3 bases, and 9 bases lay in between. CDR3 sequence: CASSYNRDYGYTF. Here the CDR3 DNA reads TGCGCCAGCAGCTACAACAGAGACTATGGCTACACCTTC.

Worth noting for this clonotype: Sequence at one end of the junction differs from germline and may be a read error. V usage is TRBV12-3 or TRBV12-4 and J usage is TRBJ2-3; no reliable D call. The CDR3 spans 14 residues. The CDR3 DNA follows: TGCGCCAGCAGTCATCCGGGCATGGCAGATACGCGGTATTTT. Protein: CASSHPGMADTRYF.

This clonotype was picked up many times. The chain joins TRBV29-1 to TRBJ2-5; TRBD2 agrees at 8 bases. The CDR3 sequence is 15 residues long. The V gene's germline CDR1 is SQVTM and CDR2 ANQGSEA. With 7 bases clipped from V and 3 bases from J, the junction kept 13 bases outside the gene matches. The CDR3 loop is CSAGLARRGKETQYF. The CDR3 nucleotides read TGCAGCGCCGGACTAGCCCGGAGGGGGAAAGAGACCCAGTACTTC.

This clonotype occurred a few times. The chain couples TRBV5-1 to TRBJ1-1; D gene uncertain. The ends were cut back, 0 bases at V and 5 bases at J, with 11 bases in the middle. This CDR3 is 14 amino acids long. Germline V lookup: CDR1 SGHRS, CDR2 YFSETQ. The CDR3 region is CASSLGQVQTEAFF. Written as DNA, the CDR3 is TGCGCCAGCAGCTTGGGTCAGGTTCAGACTGAAGCTTTCTTT.

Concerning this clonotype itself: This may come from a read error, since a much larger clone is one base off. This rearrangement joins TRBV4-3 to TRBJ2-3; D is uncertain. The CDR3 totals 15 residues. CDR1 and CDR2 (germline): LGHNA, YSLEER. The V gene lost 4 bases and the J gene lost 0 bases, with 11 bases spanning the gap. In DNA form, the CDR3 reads TGCGCCAGCAGCCGGGGAAGTTTTAGCACAGATACGCAGTATTTT. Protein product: CASSRGSFSTDTQYF.

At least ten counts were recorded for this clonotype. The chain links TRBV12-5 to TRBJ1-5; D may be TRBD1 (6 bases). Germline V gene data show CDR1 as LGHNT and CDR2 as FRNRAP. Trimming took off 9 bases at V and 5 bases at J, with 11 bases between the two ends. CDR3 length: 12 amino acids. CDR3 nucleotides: TGTGCTAGAGGCGGGGGGCATCAGCCCCAGCATTTT. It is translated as CARGGGHQPQHF.

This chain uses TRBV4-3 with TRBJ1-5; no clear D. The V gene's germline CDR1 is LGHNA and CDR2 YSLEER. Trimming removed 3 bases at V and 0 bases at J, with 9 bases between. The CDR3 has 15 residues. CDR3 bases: TGCGCCAGCAGCCAGGGTCGGGGTAGCAATCAGCCCCAGCATTTT. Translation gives CASSQGRGSNQPQHF.

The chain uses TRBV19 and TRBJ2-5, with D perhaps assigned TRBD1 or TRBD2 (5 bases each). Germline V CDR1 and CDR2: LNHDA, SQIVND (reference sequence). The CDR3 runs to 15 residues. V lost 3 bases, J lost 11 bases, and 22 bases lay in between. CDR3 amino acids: CASSIPQGPYNEQYF. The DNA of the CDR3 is TGTGCCAGTAGTATCCCCCAGGGACCTTACAATGAGCAGTACTTC.

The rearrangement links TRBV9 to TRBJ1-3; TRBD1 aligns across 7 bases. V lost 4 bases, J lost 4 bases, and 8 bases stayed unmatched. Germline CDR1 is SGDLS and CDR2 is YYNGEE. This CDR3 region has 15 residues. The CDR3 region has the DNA TGTGCCAGCAGCCTGGGACAGCCCCGGGGAAACACCATATATTTT. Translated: CASSLGQPRGNTIYF.

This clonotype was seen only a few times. The CDR3 spells CASRWAGLETQYF. CDR3 nucleotide sequence: TGTGCCAGCAGATGGGCAGGGTTGGAGACCCAGTACTTC. The rearrangement uses TRBV12-3 or TRBV12-4 and TRBJ2-7; possible D gene TRBD1, 5 bases. TRBJ2-5 matches the DNA end more closely, so the J call is doubtful. This CDR3 region has 13 residues.

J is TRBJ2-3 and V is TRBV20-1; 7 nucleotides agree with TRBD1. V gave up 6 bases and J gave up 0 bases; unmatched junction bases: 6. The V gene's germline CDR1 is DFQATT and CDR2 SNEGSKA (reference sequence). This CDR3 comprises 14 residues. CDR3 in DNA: TGCAGTGCCCCCGACAGGGCTAGCACAGATACGCAGTATTTT. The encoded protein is CSAPDRASTDTQYF.

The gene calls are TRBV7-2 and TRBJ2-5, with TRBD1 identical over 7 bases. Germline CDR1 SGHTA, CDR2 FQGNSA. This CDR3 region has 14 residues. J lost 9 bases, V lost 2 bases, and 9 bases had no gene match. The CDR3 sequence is CASSLSGVQGAQYF. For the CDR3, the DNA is TGTGCCAGCAGCTTATCCGGGGTCCAGGGGGCCCAGTACTTC. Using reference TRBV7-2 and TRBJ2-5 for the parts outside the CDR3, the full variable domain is GAGVSQSPSNKVTEKGKDVELRCDPISGHTALYWYRQSLGQGLEFLIYFQGNSAPDKSGLPSDRFSAERTGGSVSTLTIQRTQQEDSAVYLCASSLSGVQGAQYFGPGTRLLVL.

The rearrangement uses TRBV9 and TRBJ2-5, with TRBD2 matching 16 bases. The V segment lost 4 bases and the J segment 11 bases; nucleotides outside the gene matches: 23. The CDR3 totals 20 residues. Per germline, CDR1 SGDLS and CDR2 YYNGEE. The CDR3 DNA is TGTGCCAGCAGCACCGACCCGGGACTAGCGGGGGGGGCATCCTACAATGAGCAGTACTTC. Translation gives CASSTDPGLAGGASYNEQYF.

CDR3 in amino acids: CASSLRVGYGYTF. The CDR3 coding sequence is TGTGCCAGCAGTTTGAGGGTCGGCTATGGCTACACCTTC. The V and J genes are TRBV12-3 or TRBV12-4 and TRBJ1-2; D not certain. V was pared by 3 bases and J by 4 bases, with 9 bases between. The CDR3 length is 13 residues.

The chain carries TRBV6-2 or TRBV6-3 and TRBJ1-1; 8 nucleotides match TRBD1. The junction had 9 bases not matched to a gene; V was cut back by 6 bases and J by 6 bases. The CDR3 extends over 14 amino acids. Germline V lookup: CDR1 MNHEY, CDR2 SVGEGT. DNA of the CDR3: TGTGCCAGCAGCAGGACAGGGACGAGCGCTGAAGCTTTCTTT. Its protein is CASSRTGTSAEAFF.

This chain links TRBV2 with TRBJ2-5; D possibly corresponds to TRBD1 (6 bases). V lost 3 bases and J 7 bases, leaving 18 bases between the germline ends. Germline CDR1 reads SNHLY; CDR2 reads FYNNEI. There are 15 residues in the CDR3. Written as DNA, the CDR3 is TGTGCCAGCAGTGATGGACAGACCGTTTGGGGGACCCAGTACTTC. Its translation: CASSDGQTVWGTQYF.

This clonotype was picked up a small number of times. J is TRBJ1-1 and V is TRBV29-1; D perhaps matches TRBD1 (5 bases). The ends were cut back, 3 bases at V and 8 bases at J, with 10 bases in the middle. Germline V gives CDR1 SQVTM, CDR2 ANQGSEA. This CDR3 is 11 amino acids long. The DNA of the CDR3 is TGCAGCGTTGATCTGGGGGAAGAAGCTTTCTTT. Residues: CSVDLGEEAFF. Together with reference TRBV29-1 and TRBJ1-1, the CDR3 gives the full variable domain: SAVISQKPSRDICQRGTSLTIQCQVDSQVTMMFWYRQQPGQSLTLIATANQGSEATYESGFVIDKFPISRPNLTFSTLTVSNMSPEDSSIYLCSVDLGEEAFFGQGTRLTVV.

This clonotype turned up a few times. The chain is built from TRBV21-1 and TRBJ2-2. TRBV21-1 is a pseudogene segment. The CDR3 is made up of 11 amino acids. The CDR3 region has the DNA TGTGCCAGCGGGGACACCGGGGAGCTGTTTTTT. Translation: CASGDTGELFF.

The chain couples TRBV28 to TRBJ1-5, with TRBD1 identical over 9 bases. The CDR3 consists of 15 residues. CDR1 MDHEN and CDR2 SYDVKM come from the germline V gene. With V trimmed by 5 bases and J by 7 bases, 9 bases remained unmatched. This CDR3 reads CASSPPRQGGQPQHF. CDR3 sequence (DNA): TGTGCCAGCAGTCCCCCGCGACAGGGGGGACAGCCCCAGCATTTT.

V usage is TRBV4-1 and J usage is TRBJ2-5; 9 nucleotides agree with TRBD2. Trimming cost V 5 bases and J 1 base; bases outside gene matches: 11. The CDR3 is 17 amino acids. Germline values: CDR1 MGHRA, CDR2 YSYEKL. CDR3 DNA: TGCGCCAGCAGCGGGCCGGGCAGCGGGAGGTCCCAAGAGACCCAGTACTTC. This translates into CASSGPGSGRSQETQYF.

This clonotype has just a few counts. The CDR3 DNA sequence: TGCAGCGTTGAAAGAACTAGCGGGGGGCCCAGCTCCTACAATGAGCAGTTCTTC. Translated: CSVERTSGGPSSYNEQFF. This chain connects TRBV29-1 to TRBJ2-1, with 12 bases lining up with TRBD2. The CDR3 totals 18 residues. V gave up 2 bases and J gave up 0 bases; unmatched junction bases: 8. Germline CDR1 SQVTM, CDR2 ANQGSEA.

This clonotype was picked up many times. The CDR3 is CASSRQGNNSPLHF. In nucleotides, the CDR3 is TGTGCCAGCAGCCGACAGGGGAACAATTCACCCCTCCACTTT. The V gene is TRBV13, the J gene TRBJ1-6; 8 bases align to TRBD1. This CDR3 is built from 14 residues. In germline, CDR1 is PRHDT, CDR2 FYEKMQ (reference sequence). Trimming removed 5 bases from V and 7 bases from J; junction bases left unmatched: 4.

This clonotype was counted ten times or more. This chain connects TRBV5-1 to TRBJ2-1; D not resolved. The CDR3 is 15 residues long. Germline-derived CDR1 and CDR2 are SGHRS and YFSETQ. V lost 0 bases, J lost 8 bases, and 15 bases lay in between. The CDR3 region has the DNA TGCGCCAGCAGCTTGGAAGACTCCTCCCTCCATGAGCAGTTCTTC. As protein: CASSLEDSSLHEQFF.